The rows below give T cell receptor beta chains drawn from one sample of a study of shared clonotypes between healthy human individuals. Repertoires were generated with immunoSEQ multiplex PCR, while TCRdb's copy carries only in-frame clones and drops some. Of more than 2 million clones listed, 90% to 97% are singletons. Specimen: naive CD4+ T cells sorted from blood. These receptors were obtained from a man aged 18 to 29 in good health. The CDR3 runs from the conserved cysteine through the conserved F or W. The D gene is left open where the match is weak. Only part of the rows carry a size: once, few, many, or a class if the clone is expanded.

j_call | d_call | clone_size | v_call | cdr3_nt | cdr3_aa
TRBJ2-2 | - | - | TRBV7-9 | TGTGCCAGCAGCTTCCCCACCGGGGAGCTGTTTTTT | CASSFPTGELFF
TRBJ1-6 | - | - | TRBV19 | TGTGCCAGTAGTACCGCCGGACAGTGGAATTCACCCCTCCACTTT | CASSTAGQWNSPLHF
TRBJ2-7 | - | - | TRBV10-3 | TGTGCCATCAGTGAGGGGACCCAGGCAGACGAGCAGTACTTC | CAISEGTQADEQYF
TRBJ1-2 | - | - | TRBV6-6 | TGTGCCAGCAGCCGGACGGATGGAGCTAACTATGGCTACACCTTC | CASSRTDGANYGYTF
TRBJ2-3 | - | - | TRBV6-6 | TGTGCCAGCAGAAGACTAGAGTTAGAATCAGATACGCAGTATTTT | CASRRLELESDTQYF
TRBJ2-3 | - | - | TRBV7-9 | TGTGCCAGCAGCTTAAGGCTGGATACGCAGTATTTT | CASSLRLDTQYF
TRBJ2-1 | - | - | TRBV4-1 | TGCGCCAGCAGCCAAGATGGTTTACATGAGCAGTTCTTC | CASSQDGLHEQFF
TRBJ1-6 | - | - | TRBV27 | TGTGCCAGCAGTTTATTCGTCGGGTCACCCCTCCACTTT | CASSLFVGSPLHF
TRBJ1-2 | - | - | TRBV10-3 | TGTGCCATCAAGGACGATAACTATGGCTACACCTTC | CAIKDDNYGYTF
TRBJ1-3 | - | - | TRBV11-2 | TGTGCCAGCAGCTTCACTCCGGCCGGCTCTGGAAACACCATATATTTT | CASSFTPAGSGNTIYF
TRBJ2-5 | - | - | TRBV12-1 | TGTGCCAGCAGCTTACACGTGACCACGCTTGATTGGACCCAGTACTTC | CASSLHVTTLDWTQYF
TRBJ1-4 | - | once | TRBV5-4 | TGTGCCAGCAGCCCGACCGGGACATCCGCAACTAATGAAAAACTGTTTTTT | CASSPTGTSATNEKLFF
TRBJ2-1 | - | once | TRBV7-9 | TGTGCCAGCAGCTCCCTTCTGGGGGTGGGAGTAGGGTACAATGAGCAGTTCTTC | CASSSLLGVGVGYNEQFF
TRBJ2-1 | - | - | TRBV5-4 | TGTGCCAGCAGCCTAAGTACCCAATACAATGAGCAGTTCTTC | CASSLSTQYNEQFF
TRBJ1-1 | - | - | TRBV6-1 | TGTGCCAGTGAGATGGGGGCTAGCACTGAAGCTTTCTTT | CASEMGASTEAFF
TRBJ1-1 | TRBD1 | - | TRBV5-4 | TGTGCCAGCAGCTTAGTCAGGGGGCAGAGCACTGAAGCTTTCTTT | CASSLVRGQSTEAFF
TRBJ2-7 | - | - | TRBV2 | TGTGCCAGCACCACCTTAGGGGCAGATACCTACGAGCAGTACTTC | CASTTLGADTYEQYF
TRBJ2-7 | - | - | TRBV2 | TGTGCCACCGCTACTCCGACACCCTACGAGCAGTACTTC | CATATPTPYEQYF
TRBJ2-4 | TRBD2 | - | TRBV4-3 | TGCGCCAGCAGCCAAGAAGAGGTACTAGCGGGGGTAGCCAAAAACATTCAGTACTTC | CASSQEEVLAGVAKNIQYF
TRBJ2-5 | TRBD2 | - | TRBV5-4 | TGTGCCAGCAGCTTGATGGCGGGGGGGCGCGAGACCCAGTACTTC | CASSLMAGGRETQYF
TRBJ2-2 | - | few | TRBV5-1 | TGCGCCAGCAGCTTCGGGCGGAGCGGGAACACCGGGGAGCTGTTTTTT | CASSFGRSGNTGELFF
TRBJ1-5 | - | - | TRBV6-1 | TGTGCCAGCAGTGATTTGGGGGATCAGCCCCAGCATTTT | CASSDLGDQPQHF
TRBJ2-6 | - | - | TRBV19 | TGTGCCAGTAGTATATGGGGCACCCGCTCTGGGGCCAACGTCCTGACTTTC | CASSIWGTRSGANVLTF
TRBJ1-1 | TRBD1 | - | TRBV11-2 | TGTGCCAGCAGCCTGACAGGGTTGAACACTGAAGCTTTCTTT | CASSLTGLNTEAFF
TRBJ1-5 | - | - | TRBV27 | TGTGCCAGCAGTTTAACGCAGGGTAGTAGCAATCAGCCCCAGCATTTT | CASSLTQGSSNQPQHF
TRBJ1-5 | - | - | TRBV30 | TGTGCCTGGAGTTCCGGGATTCTCAATCAGCCCCAGCATTTT | CAWSSGILNQPQHF
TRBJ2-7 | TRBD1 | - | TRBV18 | TGTGCCAGCTCACCGGACAGGGTTAGTTACGAGCAGTACTTC | CASSPDRVSYEQYF
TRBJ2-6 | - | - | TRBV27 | TGTGCCAGCAGTCTAATCGGGTTCGGGGCTGGGGCCAACGTCCTGACTTTC | CASSLIGFGAGANVLTF
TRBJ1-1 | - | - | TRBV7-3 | TGTGCCAGCAGCCCCTGGGGGAACACTGAAGCTTTCTTT | CASSPWGNTEAFF
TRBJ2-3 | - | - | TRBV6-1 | TGTGCCATATCGACAGGAGGAGGCACAGATACGCAGTATTTT | CAISTGGGTDTQYF
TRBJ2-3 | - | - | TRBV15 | TGTGCCACCAGCAGAGACCGACAGGGCACAGATACGCAGTATTTT | CATSRDRQGTDTQYF
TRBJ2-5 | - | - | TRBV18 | TGTGCCAGCTCACCAAGCAGGGGCCAAGAGACCCAGTACTTC | CASSPSRGQETQYF
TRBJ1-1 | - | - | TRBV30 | TGTGCCTGGAATTTTCGGGCCCCAAACACTGAAGCTTTCTTT | CAWNFRAPNTEAFF
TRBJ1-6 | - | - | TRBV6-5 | TGTGCCAGCAGTACCCGGGGGGATAATTCACCCCTCCACTTT | CASSTRGDNSPLHF
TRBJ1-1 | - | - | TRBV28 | TGTGCCAGCAGTCCCGATACCACTGAAGCTTTCTTT | CASSPDTTEAFF
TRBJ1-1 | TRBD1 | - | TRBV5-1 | TGCGCCAGCAGTCCCGGGACAGGGGGGTGGATGAACACTGAAGCTTTCTTT | CASSPGTGGWMNTEAFF
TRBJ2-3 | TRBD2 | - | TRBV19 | TGTGCCACCAGAGACGCGGGAGGGCGCGGAGATACGCAGTATTTT | CATRDAGGRGDTQYF
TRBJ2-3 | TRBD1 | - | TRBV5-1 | TGCGCCAGCAGCTTGGGACAGGGTTTCACTTACTATCCCACAGATACGCAGTATTTT | CASSLGQGFTYYPTDTQYF
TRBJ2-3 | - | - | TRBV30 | TGTGCCTGGAGTGTAGGCGGGGAGGCAGATACGCAGTATTTT | CAWSVGGEADTQYF
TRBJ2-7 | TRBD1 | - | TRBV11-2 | TGTGCCAGCAGCTCAACAGGGGGCGCGGGTCTTTACGAGCAGTACTTC | CASSSTGGAGLYEQYF
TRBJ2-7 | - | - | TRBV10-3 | TGTGCCACGCGAGACCAGGCCTACGAGCAGTACTTC | CATRDQAYEQYF
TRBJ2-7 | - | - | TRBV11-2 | TGTGCCAGCAGCTTAGACGACAGGATCTACGAGCAGTACTTC | CASSLDDRIYEQYF
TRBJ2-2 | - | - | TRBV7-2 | TGTGCCAGCAGCTTATCTGGGACCCTTGACGGGGAGCTGTTTTTT | CASSLSGTLDGELFF
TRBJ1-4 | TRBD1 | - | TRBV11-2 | TGTGCCAGCAAGGGTACAGGGGGTAATGAAAAACTGTTTTTT | CASKGTGGNEKLFF
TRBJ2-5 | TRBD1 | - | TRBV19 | TGTGCCAGTAGTCCCAGACAGGGCCCAGAGACCCAGTACTTC | CASSPRQGPETQYF
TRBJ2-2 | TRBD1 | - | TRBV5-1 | TGCGCCAGCAGCGGGACAGTCCTCCCCGGGGAGCTGTTTTTT | CASSGTVLPGELFF
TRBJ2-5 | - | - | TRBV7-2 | TGTGCCAGCAGCTCACCGCCGGGGCAGACCCAGTACTTC | CASSSPPGQTQYF
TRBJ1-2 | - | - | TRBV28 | TGTGCCAGCAGTAGATTTGTTGGCTACACCTTC | CASSRFVGYTF
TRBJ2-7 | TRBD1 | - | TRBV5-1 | TGCGCCAGCAGAAGGGGACAGGGCTACGAGCAGTACTTC | CASRRGQGYEQYF
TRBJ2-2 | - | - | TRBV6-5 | TGTGCCAGCATCGCAACAGGGAACACCGGGGAGCTGTTTTTT | CASIATGNTGELFF